Sequencing of this T cell receptor (beta chain) was carried out in a study of shared clonotypes between healthy human individuals. Study conclusions and caveats: All-four-donor shared clonotypes had higher generation probabilities than non-shared clonotypes did. Among the subsets, naive ones generally showed larger estimated richness than memory ones.

Sequencing used immunoSEQ multiplex PCR; TCRdb keeps in-frame clones, though not all of them. The sample consists of more than 2 million clones, 85% to 95% of them appearing once. Recent vaccinations or acute infections were absent in the healthy HIV-negative adult donors. Division of CD4+ cells produced a CD45RA+ naive subset and a CD45RA-negative memory subset. With regard to this clone: Antigen: not known.

The V and J ends lost 3 bases and 5 bases respectively, with 7 bases between them. The germline V gene encodes CDR1 GTSNPN and CDR2 SVGIG (reference sequence). CDR3 length: 12 residues. The chain employs TRBV30 and TRBJ2-2, with D unclear. The sample was naive CD4+ T cells sorted from blood. Documented subset: CD45RA+ positively selected. The receptor's source is a man aged 18 to 30 in good health. CDR3 region: CAWSHGTGELFF. The CDR3 DNA is TGTGCCTGGAGCCATGGGACCGGGGAGCTGTTTTTT.